A selection of T cell receptor beta chains follows, all from one sample in a study of cytomegalovirus exposure and HLA in healthy donors. Using immunoSEQ multiplex PCR, the repertoire was profiled, and TCRdb retains in-frame clones only, with some absent. The sample shows fewer than 200,000 clones, around three quarters of them seen only once. Specimen: PBMCs. These receptors were obtained from a woman aged 35 to 49 in good health and CMV-seronegative. CDR3s include the opening cysteine and the closing phenylalanine or tryptophan. A D gene is named only where the DNA matches it firmly. The size field is filled for only some rows; it gives once, few, many or a size class.

abundance	d_gene	v_gene	j_gene	CDR3nt	CDR3aa
-	-	TRBV5-1	TRBJ2-6	TGCGCCAGCACCGAATTCCGAGGGCCGAGCAACTCTGGGGCCAACGTCCTGACTTTC	CASTEFRGPSNSGANVLTF
-	TRBD1	TRBV25-1	TRBJ2-7	TGTGCCAGCAGTGAGGGGACAGGGGGATACGAGCAGTACTTC	CASSEGTGGYEQYF
-	TRBD1	TRBV5-4	TRBJ1-2	TGTGCCAGCAGATCCGGGTCGGGACAGGGTGAATATGGCTACACCTTC	CASRSGSGQGEYGYTF
-	-	TRBV15	TRBJ1-3	TGTGCCACCAGCAGAGATCAGGCAGACACCATATATTTT	CATSRDQADTIYF
once	TRBD2	TRBV7-3	TRBJ2-1	TGTGCCAGCAGCTTATGGGGGGGCTCCTACAATGAGCAGTTCTTC	CASSLWGGSYNEQFF
-	-	TRBV7-2	TRBJ2-5	TGTGCCAGCACCCTGGGGGGTGGGGGACAAGAGACCCAGTACTTC	CASTLGGGGQETQYF
-	-	TRBV27	TRBJ2-7	TGTGCCAGCAGTTTAAATCAGGGATACGAGCAGTACTTC	CASSLNQGYEQYF
few	-	TRBV28	TRBJ2-7	TGTGCCAGCAGTTTTATGAGGGATCTAGGGATGCAGTACTTC	CASSFMRDLGMQYF
-	-	TRBV6-1	TRBJ2-3	TGTGCCAGCAGCCTCTCCGGGATTTACACAGATACGCAGTATTTT	CASSLSGIYTDTQYF
few	TRBD1	TRBV5-1	TRBJ1-2	TGCGCCAGCAGCCCGGGACAGGGAGATGGCTACACCTTC	CASSPGQGDGYTF
-	-	TRBV28	TRBJ1-1	TGTGCCAGCACCATGGACACCGTGAACACTGAAGCTTTCTTT	CASTMDTVNTEAFF
-	-	TRBV5-4	TRBJ2-3	TGTGCCAGCAGCTTGTTGGGGCCTAGCGGCACAGATACGCAGTATTTT	CASSLLGPSGTDTQYF
-	-	TRBV5-6	TRBJ2-7	TGTGCCAGCAGCTGGGGGTTACAGGGAGTAACCTACGAGCAGTACTTC	CASSWGLQGVTYEQYF
-	TRBD1	TRBV15	TRBJ2-1	TGTGCCACCAGCAGAGGTGGACAGGCTAACAATGAGCAGTTCTTC	CATSRGGQANNEQFF
few	-	TRBV6-1	TRBJ2-5	TGTGCCACTCGGACAGACCAAGAGACCCAGTACTTC	CATRTDQETQYF
-	-	TRBV21-1	TRBJ2-3	TGTGCCAGCAGCAAAGACACGGGGTTCGGCACAGATACGCAGTATTTT	CASSKDTGFGTDTQYF
few	-	TRBV6-1	TRBJ1-6	TGTGCCAGCGGCCCTTATGGAGCCCTCCACTTT	CASGPYGALHF
-	-	TRBV29-1	TRBJ2-7	TGCAGCGTGCGGCAGGGGCACGAGCAGTACTTC	CSVRQGHEQYF
-	-	TRBV7-2	TRBJ2-1	TGTGCCAGCAGCTTAGCTTTAGCCCCGTCTTTCGATGAGCAGTTCTTC	CASSLALAPSFDEQFF
-	-	TRBV29-1	TRBJ1-2	TGCAGCGTACAGGACGGCTACACCTTC	CSVQDGYTF
-	TRBD2	TRBV10-3	TRBJ2-3	TGTGCCATCAGTGTAGCCAGCGGGGGGCGCACAGATACGCAGTATTTT	CAISVASGGRTDTQYF
few	-	TRBV5-8	TRBJ1-1	TGTGCCAGCAGCCGGACAAACATGAACACTGAAGCTTTCTTT	CASSRTNMNTEAFF
few	-	TRBV6-5	TRBJ1-1	TGTGCCAGCAGTTACGGGGGCGCTGTTGAAGCTTTCTTT	CASSYGGAVEAFF
-	-	TRBV15	TRBJ2-1	TGTGCCACCAGCGTAGGGCGGGTCTTGGGATACAATGAGCAGTTCTTC	CATSVGRVLGYNEQFF
-	-	TRBV6-5	TRBJ2-7	TGTGCCAGCAGGGGCGGGACAGCCGAGTACTTC	CASRGGTAEYF
-	TRBD1	TRBV7-8	TRBJ2-3	TGTGCCAGCAGCTTAGGCTGGACAGGGGGCGAGGCAGATACGCAGTATTTT	CASSLGWTGGEADTQYF
-	TRBD1	TRBV27	TRBJ1-1	TGTGCCAGCAGTTTCCCAGGGGGCGACACTGAAGCTTTCTTT	CASSFPGGDTEAFF
-	TRBD1	TRBV19	TRBJ2-1	TGTGCCATCATACAGGGGGGTGAGCAGTTCTTC	CAIIQGGEQFF
-	-	TRBV11-2	TRBJ1-1	TGTGCCAGCAGCCACCTGGGGGCAGGGCGAGCAACTGAAGCTTTCTTT	CASSHLGAGRATEAFF
-	-	TRBV27	TRBJ2-7	TGTGCCAGCAGTCCCGACCCGGCGGCGACGCTACGTGAGCAGTACTTC	CASSPDPAATLREQYF
-	-	TRBV12-5	TRBJ1-3	TGTGCTAGTGGTTCCCCGGTGGGCAGCCACTCTGGAAACACCATATATTTT	CASGSPVGSHSGNTIYF
-	TRBD1	TRBV5-1	TRBJ1-1	TGCGCCAGCAGCTTCCAAGGGGACAGGAACACTGAAGCTTTCTTT	CASSFQGDRNTEAFF
few	TRBD1	TRBV5-1	TRBJ2-1	TGCGCCAGCAGAGCGGAAGGGACAGGGGGCTGGGATGAGCAGTTCTTC	CASRAEGTGGWDEQFF
few	-	TRBV9	TRBJ2-4	TGTGCCAGCAGTACAGGGTGGGACAAAAACATTCAGTACTTC	CASSTGWDKNIQYF
-	-	TRBV6-5	TRBJ2-1	TGTGCCAGCAGTTATAACGGGTACAATGAGCAGTTCTTC	CASSYNGYNEQFF
-	TRBD2	TRBV10-3	TRBJ2-3	TGTGCCATCAGTGAGGGTAGCGGGAGTGTCACAGATACGCAGTATTTT	CAISEGSGSVTDTQYF
once	TRBD1	TRBV6-1	TRBJ1-1	TGTGCCAGCAGTGCCTCCGGGACAGGATCGAACACTGAAGCTTTCTTT	CASSASGTGSNTEAFF
-	TRBD1	TRBV6-5	TRBJ2-7	TGTGCCAGCAGTTACAGGACAGGGGCCTCCTACGAGCAGTACTTC	CASSYRTGASYEQYF
-	-	TRBV27	TRBJ2-2	TGTGCCAGCAAACTTATTGGGGCAGGGAACACCGGGGAGCTGTTTTTT	CASKLIGAGNTGELFF
-	-	TRBV4-1	TRBJ2-5	TGCGCCAGCAGCCAAGGGGTAGGCAGGGAGACCCAGTACTTC	CASSQGVGRETQYF
-	TRBD1	TRBV10-3	TRBJ1-2	TGTGCCATCACCCCGGGGACAGGGGTTGGCTACACCTTC	CAITPGTGVGYTF
-	TRBD1	TRBV7-7	TRBJ2-5	TGTGCTAGCAGCTTAGAGGGACAGGTGGGGGGAGAGACCCAGTACTTC	CASSLEGQVGGETQYF
-	TRBD1	TRBV10-2	TRBJ1-2	TGCGCCAGCAGCGAACTCGGACAGGCAGATGGCTACACCTTC	CASSELGQADGYTF
-	TRBD1	TRBV30	TRBJ2-5	TGTGCCTGGAGTACAGGGGGCAAGGAGACCCAGTACTTC	CAWSTGGKETQYF
few	-	TRBV28	TRBJ1-1	TGTGCCAGCAGTGAACAGGGCCTGAACACTGAAGCTTTCTTT	CASSEQGLNTEAFF
-	-	TRBV6-6	TRBJ1-4	TGTGCCAGCGCCGACCCGATCGGCGGGGAAAAACTGTTTTTT	CASADPIGGEKLFF
-	-	TRBV7-6	TRBJ2-1	TGTGCCAGCAGCTGGACAGAGCGGAGCTCCTACAATGAGCAGTTCTTC	CASSWTERSSYNEQFF
-	TRBD2	TRBV13	TRBJ2-7	TGTGCCAGCAGCTTTGAGGGGACTAAGGCTAGCGAGCAGTACTTC	CASSFEGTKASEQYF